These 24 T cell receptor beta chains were sequenced from one sample in a study of CD8 T cells in Susac syndrome. Roughly 0.45 to 1 ug RNA was reverse transcribed with random hexamers. In TCRdb, the immunoSEQ multiplex PCR reads were re-called with MiXCR into one record per CDR3 protein. The sample lists about 300,000 distinct CDR3 sequences; approximately 91% were seen once. Material: CD8+ T cells from PBMCs. These receptors originate from a human donor with multiple sclerosis.

The V call is TRBV6-2 or TRBV6-3, the J call TRBJ2-7; 8 bases align to TRBD2. The CDR3 extends over 17 amino acids. The V gene's germline CDR1 is MNHEY and CDR2 SVGEGT. J gave up 2 bases and V 2 bases, and 11 bases lay outside the gene matches. As DNA, the CDR3 is TGTGCCAGCAGTTACAGTGAACTAGCGGAACTACCCTACGAGCAGTACTTC. Protein sequence: CASSYSELAELPYEQYF.

J is TRBJ2-7 and V is TRBV28; weak D call: TRBD2 (6 bases). This CDR3 spans 15 amino acids. Germline CDR1 and CDR2: MDHEN and SYDVKM. V was clipped by 2 bases and J by 3 bases, with 14 bases between them. The CDR3 DNA is TGTGCCAGCAGTTTAAGGGGACTGTTGATCTACGAGCAGTACTTC. This encodes CASSLRGLLIYEQYF.

This chain connects TRBV27 to TRBJ2-7; D remains unclear. Trimming took 4 bases from V and 1 from J, leaving 8 bases between them. The CDR3 spans 13 residues. Germline V CDR1 and CDR2: MNHEY, SMNVEV (reference sequence). CDR3 nucleotide sequence: TGTGCCAGCAGTTCCTTCGGGTCCTACGAGCAGTACTTC. This translates into CASSSFGSYEQYF.

The J gene is TRBJ1-3, the V gene TRBV4-3; D is unclear. Germline lookup yields CDR1 LGHNA and CDR2 YSLEER. This CDR3 is 15 amino acids long. V was clipped by 0 bases and J by 4 bases, with 10 bases between them. CDR3 nucleotide sequence: TGCGCCAGCAGCCAAGATCTGACAACCGGAAACACCATATATTTT. Amino acids: CASSQDLTTGNTIYF.

V usage is TRBV29-1 and J usage is TRBJ2-1; TRBD1 matches at 10 bases. The CDR3 runs 14 residues. Germline assignment: CDR1 SQVTM and CDR2 ANQGSEA. Unmatched junction bases numbered 2, after V lost 1 base and J lost 5 bases. The CDR3 bases are TGCAGCGTTGAAGTGGGACAGGGGAACAATGAGCAGTTCTTC. It translates to CSVEVGQGNNEQFF.

The chain links TRBV5-6 to TRBJ1-5; D perhaps matches TRBD1 (5 bases). This CDR3 is built from 15 residues. With 5 bases removed from V and 0 bases from J, the gap between germline ends came to 12 bases. Germline V gives CDR1 SGHDT, CDR2 YYEEEE. This chain's CDR3 is CASSDGGVSNQPQHF. The CDR3 DNA reads as TGTGCCAGCAGTGACGGGGGTGTTAGCAATCAGCCCCAGCATTTT.

V and J are TRBV30 and TRBJ2-3; D is unclear. The CDR3 has 14 amino acids. From germline, CDR1 is GTSNPN and CDR2 SVGIG (reference sequence). V was clipped by 2 bases and J by 1 base, with 10 bases between them. The CDR3 is CAWSHVSGTDTQYF. The CDR3 nucleotides are TGTGCCTGGAGTCACGTCTCCGGCACAGATACGCAGTATTTT.

The chain has TRBV7-8 and TRBJ1-4, with 7 bases aligning to TRBD1. With 0 bases clipped from V and 7 bases from J, the junction kept 5 bases outside the gene matches. The CDR3 covers 15 residues. Germline CDR1 and CDR2: SGHVS and FQNEAQ. This CDR3 is CASSLATGLGEKLFF. In nucleotides, the CDR3 is TGTGCCAGCAGCTTAGCGACAGGGCTGGGTGAAAAACTGTTTTTT. The full variable domain, its missing parts supplied by reference TRBV7-8 and TRBJ1-4, is GAGVSQSPRYKVAKRGQDVALRCDPISGHVSLFWYQQALGQGPEFLTYFQNEAQLDKSGLPSDRFFAERPEGSVSTLKIQRTQQEDSAVYLCASSLATGLGEKLFFGSGTQLSVL.

This chain links TRBV19 with TRBJ1-5; D gene uncertain. The CDR3 totals 14 residues. Germline lookup yields CDR1 LNHDA and CDR2 SQIVND (reference sequence). V gave up 4 bases and J gave up 3 bases, with 10 bases separating them. Here the CDR3 reads CASSSTASNQPQHF. The CDR3 DNA reads TGTGCCAGTAGTAGTACAGCCTCCAATCAGCCCCAGCATTTT.

The V call is TRBV20-1, the J call TRBJ1-4, with D hard to call. The CDR3 is 15 amino acids. Germline V gene lookup returns CDR1 DFQATT and CDR2 SNEGSKA (reference sequence). V lost 4 bases, J lost 5 bases, and 17 bases lay in between. Written as DNA, the CDR3 is TGCAGTGCTAAACCAATAGGAGACTGGAATGAAAAACTGTTTTTT. Its protein is CSAKPIGDWNEKLFF.

The genes are TRBV5-5 and TRBJ2-7; D is perhaps TRBD2 (7 bases). Germline V lookup: CDR1 SGHKS, CDR2 YYEKEE (reference sequence). The CDR3 loop spans 13 amino acids. Trimming cost V 4 bases and J 4 bases, with 12 bases left between them. The CDR3 nucleotides are TGTGCCAGCAGCGGCGGGGGCCGTTACGAGCAGTACTTC. Its translation is CASSGGGRYEQYF.

This clonotype appeared a single time. The V call is TRBV5-6, the J call TRBJ2-7; possibly TRBD1 for D (6 bases). CDR1 and CDR2 from the germline V gene are SGHDT and YYEEEE. The germline V and J ends were trimmed by 4 bases and 3 bases, with 14 bases remaining between them. The CDR3 totals 14 residues. The CDR3 DNA follows: TGTGCCAGCAGCGGAACGGACAGAATCTACGAGCAGTACTTC. It encodes CASSGTDRIYEQYF.

This chain links TRBV13 with TRBJ2-1; maybe TRBD2 (5 bases). V was pared by 5 bases and J by 6 bases, with 17 bases between. Germline values: CDR1 PRHDT, CDR2 FYEKMQ (reference sequence). This CDR3 has 15 residues. The CDR3 region is CASSLDEGGRNEQFF. CDR3 DNA: TGTGCCAGCAGCCTCGACGAGGGCGGGCGCAATGAGCAGTTCTTC.

This clonotype was detected only a few times. The V and J genes are TRBV6-5 and TRBJ2-1; the match to TRBD2 covers 7 bases. The V gene's germline CDR1 is MNHEY and CDR2 SVGAGI. V trimming: 2 bases; J trimming: 9 bases; junction bases outside the gene matches: 7. This CDR3 region has 14 residues. The CDR3 protein is CASSYEMTSSEQFF. The DNA for the CDR3 is TGTGCCAGCAGTTACGAAATGACTAGCTCTGAGCAGTTCTTC.

J is TRBJ1-5 and V is TRBV28, with D hard to call. V lost 9 bases, J lost 5 bases, and 32 bases lay in between. The CDR3 extends over 19 amino acids. Germline CDR1 and CDR2: MDHEN and SYDVKM. CDR3 in DNA: TGTGCCAGTAATAAAAAAGCCCTTTTGAGTAAGATCAGAGATCAGCCCCAGCATTTT. Translation gives CASNKKALLSKIRDQPQHF.

V and J are TRBV11-1 and TRBJ2-4; 8 bases are shared with TRBD1. The CDR3 consists of 20 residues. Unmatched junction bases numbered 18, after V lost 4 bases and J lost 1 base. CDR1 and CDR2 (germline): SGHAT, FQDESV (reference sequence). CDR3 sequence (DNA): TGTGCCAGCAGCTCCCGTGCCCAGGGGGCGCTTGGGGGGGCCAAAAACATTCAGTACTTC. This codes for CASSSRAQGALGGAKNIQYF. Based on the CDR3 plus reference TRBV11-1 and TRBJ2-4, the full variable domain is EAEVAQSPRYKITEKSQAVAFWCDPISGHATLYWYRQILGQGPELLVQFQDESVVDDSQLPKDRFSAERLKGVDSTLKIQPAELGDSAMYLCASSSRAQGALGGAKNIQYFGAGTRLSVL.

Only a few counts were recorded for this clonotype. V usage is TRBV5-1 and J usage is TRBJ2-7, with a possible D match to TRBD2 (6 bases). This CDR3 region has 13 residues. Germline loops: CDR1 SGHRS, CDR2 YFSETQ. V was trimmed by 2 bases and J by 4 bases, leaving 10 bases between them. CDR3 sequence (DNA): TGCGCCAGCAGCTTCTCGGCGGGATACGAGCAGTACTTC. This encodes CASSFSAGYEQYF.

The rearrangement uses TRBV12-3 or TRBV12-4 and TRBJ2-1; D gene unclear. This CDR3 is built from 14 residues. Trimming shortened V by 4 bases and J by 3 bases, and 10 bases separated the two germline ends. The CDR3 is CASSSDLLYNEQFF. The CDR3 DNA reads as TGTGCCAGCAGTTCAGACCTCCTCTACAATGAGCAGTTCTTC.

This rearrangement joins TRBV18 to TRBJ1-5; TRBD1 agrees at 7 bases. The germline CDR1 and CDR2 sequences are KGHSH and LQKENI. CDR3 length: 16 residues. The ends lost 0 bases at V and 0 bases at J; junction bases unmatched: 2. CDR3 nucleotides: TGTGCCAGCTCACCACCTGGGACAGTTAGCAATCAGCCCCAGCATTTT. Its protein is CASSPPGTVSNQPQHF.

The V call is TRBV5-4, the J call TRBJ2-1; 8 bases are a match to TRBD2. This CDR3 has 14 amino acids. Germline V lookup: CDR1 SGHNT, CDR2 YYREEE (reference sequence). Trimming at V came to 7 bases and at J to 0 bases, leaving 3 bases not matched to a gene. This CDR3 reads CASRGGSSYNEQFF. The DNA for the CDR3 is TGTGCCAGCCGGGGGGGAAGCTCCTACAATGAGCAGTTCTTC.

V is TRBV18 and J is TRBJ2-7; D unresolved. The CDR3 is 13 amino acids. Germline CDR1 is KGHSH and CDR2 is LQKENI. Deletions cut 2 bases from V and 2 bases from J, with 7 bases between. CDR3 sequence (DNA): TGTGCCAGCTCACCAGGGGTCGCCTACGAGCAGTACTTC. Translation gives CASSPGVAYEQYF.

The chain couples TRBV15 to TRBJ2-5, with 10 bases lining up with TRBD2. V lost 3 bases and J lost 5; bases outside the gene matches: 6. The CDR3 totals 15 residues. Germline CDR1 is LNHNV and CDR2 is YYDKDF (reference sequence). The CDR3 loop reads CATSSLAGASETQYF. The CDR3 region has the DNA TGTGCCACCAGCAGCCTAGCGGGAGCAAGTGAGACCCAGTACTTC.

The chain links TRBV5-6 to TRBJ2-1, with no clear D. V lost 0 bases, J lost 9 bases, and 7 bases lay in between. CDR1 is SGHDT and CDR2 is YYEEEE in the germline V gene. This CDR3 region has 12 residues. CDR3 in DNA: TGTGCCAGCAGCTTGGGACTCGCTGAGCAGTTCTTC. Translated: CASSLGLAEQFF.

Note on this clonotype: At one of its ends the junction is not consistent with the germline gene, which may arise from a read error. The chain joins TRBV15 to TRBJ2-1; possible D gene TRBD2, 6 bases. The CDR3 extends over 15 amino acids. Per germline, CDR1 LNHNV and CDR2 YYDKDF (reference sequence). CDR3 nucleotide sequence: TGTGCCACCAGCAGGCCTGGGACTTTCTACAATGGGCAGTTCTTC. Its translation is CATSRPGTFYNGQFF.